The TCR beta chain described here comes from a study of T cells in Graves' hyperthyroidism and ophthalmopathy (dated by TCRdb to the late 2010s). At the level of the whole study: To identify TCR V-J signatures that set the groups apart, the researchers used a discovery cohort of 100 or so patients, made up of roughly 45 with Graves' ophthalmopathy and some 60 with stable Graves' hyperthyroidism. Prospective prediction of ophthalmopathy was tested in an independent validation cohort consisting of 18 to 20 hyperthyroidism patients and more than 15 patients who later progressed to ophthalmopathy. The 100 discovery patients were randomly split 7:3 into training and test sets. In several Graves' hyperthyroidism patients, the study also compared T-cell repertoires from thyroid tissue with T-cell repertoires from blood. Following sampling, methimazole starting at 30 mg daily was given to hyperthyroidism patients, and high-dose intravenous methylprednisolone was given to ophthalmopathy patients. TCR Vbeta CDR3 sequencing of fewer than 150 peripheral blood samples (under 45 ophthalmopathy, about 75 hyperthyroidism and approximately 17 progressor patients) is reported in the paper.

The study excluded patients with uncontrolled infections, other autoimmune diseases, pregnancy or lactation. Diagnoses were established on the basis of clinical symptoms, serum thyroxine and TRAb, thyroid ultrasound, and orbital computed tomography. Trizol reagent was used to extract total RNA, and RNA quality was then checked on an Agilent 2100 Bioanalyzer. This clonotype was detected many times. Its antigen specificity is not known. No qualities accompany the bases; no much larger clone lies one base away. The paper's findings and limits, for the study overall: No statistical method was used to fix the sample size in advance, and group allocation was not hidden from the investigators. Most expanded thyroid clonotypes (frequency above 0.001) were also found in blood, which suggests that blood repertoires may mirror thyroid immune responses. During validation, the model predicted progression to ophthalmopathy a median of around 7 months ahead of onset, with roughly 65% sensitivity and 72% to 80% specificity. A model built on a 13 V-J signature distinguished ophthalmopathy from stable hyperthyroidism, reaching 85% to 90% sensitivity and approximately 83% specificity in cross-validation and 80%/75% in testing.

Looking up the germline V gene (reference sequence) yields CDR1 DFQATT and CDR2 SNEGSKA. CDR3 length: 13 amino acids, cysteine to phenylalanine. Of the read, only the CDR3 DNA is kept; its 39 bases are in frame from base 1. V loses 5 bases at its end and J loses 3 bases; junction bases beyond the gene matches: 2. The TCR beta CDR3 regions were amplified from the RNA transcripts. A first-round RT-PCR of the TCR CDR3 used the HTBI primer set with the Qiagen OneStep RT-PCR kit. Libraries were constructed in a second round of multiplex PCR, after which size selection and purification were performed. Paired-end sequencing of the libraries was performed with 100 bp reads on an Illumina HiSeq2000. From the authors' description of their analysis: SOAPnuke was used to process the raw data, with reads discarded if the reads contained adapters or uncalled bases, had a mean Phred below 15, or lacked an exact constant-primer or identifier match. High-quality paired reads were merged using COPE v1.2.5, and each unique nucleotide sequence was defined as a clonotype. MiTCR v1.1 was used to align clonotypes to the IMGT TRBV, TRBD and TRBJ reference segments. Analysis was restricted to V-J combinations with a frequency above 0.0001, which covered roughly 99% of repertoires. A TCS score was defined as the ratio between F50 (clonal expansion) and ExV (chaos), using BLOSUM62-based TCRdist between CDR3 peptides within each V-J. Welch's t-statistics and random forest reduced fewer than 600 V-J features to 10 to 15, which were used in a naive Bayes classifier (R e1071). The Morisita-Horn index was used to measure how similar the thyroid and blood repertoires were. TCRdb reprocessing: public reads trimmed at Q25 with fastp, clones called with MiXCR, in-frame beta chains kept. Every distinct CDR3 protein forms one entry, paired with its most common genes and DNA. The V and J calls and clone size are TCRdb's, not the authors'. For this sample there are 540,000 or so distinct CDR3 sequences; about 43% appear just once. The ten largest make up around 20% of the sample.

Here the chain combines TRBV20-1 and TRBJ2-2, with TRBD2 identical over 8 junction bases. The sample taken for sequencing was peripheral blood or thyroid tissue (not recorded which). The source is an adult woman with Graves' disease, either hyperthyroidism or ophthalmopathy (not recorded which). At the DNA level, the sequence is TGCAGTGCTTCTAGCGGGTACACCGGGGAGCTGTTTTTT. Its coded protein is CSASSGYTGELFF.